The sequence of this TCR beta chain was determined in a study of blood T cell repertoires in COVID-19. Study at large: From the United States, Italy and Spain came samples of acute and convalescent COVID-19. Nucleic acid was either cDNA or gDNA, and it came from T cells, B-cell-depleted T cells, or PBMCs.

Original methodology: Amplified reference gene primers provided the basis for estimating nucleated cell counts. Only in-frame clones appear in the TCRdb table, and some are missing; sequencing was by immunoSEQ multiplex PCR. That table supplies the V and J calls and clone size; D and trimming were determined from the DNA. The table lists about 95,000 clones, about four fifths of them singletons. The germline V gene has CDR1 SGHNT and CDR2 YYREEE (reference sequence). V lost 4 bases, J lost 3 bases, and 20 bases lay in between. The CDR3 sequence is 16 residues long. The rearrangement joins TRBV5-4 to TRBJ2-7, with D perhaps TRBD2 (6 bases). The TCR originated in a human donor in a cohort sampled during active COVID-19. Sequencing was carried out using peripheral blood. CDR3 nucleotides: TGTGCCAGCAGCCCTAGGTTGGAGGGAGCGTACTACGAGCAGTACTTC. Translated: CASSPRLEGAYYEQYF. The whole variable domain, remainder taken from reference TRBV5-4 and TRBJ2-7, is ETGVTQSPTHLIKTRGQQVTLRCSSQSGHNTVSWYQQALGQGPQFIFQYYREEENGRGNFPPRFSGLQFPNYSSELNVNALELDDSALYLCASSPRLEGAYYEQYFGPGTRLTVT.